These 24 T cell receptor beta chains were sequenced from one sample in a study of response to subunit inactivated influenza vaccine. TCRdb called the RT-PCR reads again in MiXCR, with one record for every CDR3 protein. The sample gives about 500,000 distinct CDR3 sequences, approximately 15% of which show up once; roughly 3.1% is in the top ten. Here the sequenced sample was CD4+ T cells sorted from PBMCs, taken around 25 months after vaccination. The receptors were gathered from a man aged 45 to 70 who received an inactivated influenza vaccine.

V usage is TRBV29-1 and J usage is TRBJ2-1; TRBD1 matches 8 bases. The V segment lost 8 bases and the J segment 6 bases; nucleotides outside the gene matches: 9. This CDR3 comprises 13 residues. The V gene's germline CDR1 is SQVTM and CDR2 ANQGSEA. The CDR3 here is CSFGQGPINEQFF. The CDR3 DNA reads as TGCAGCTTCGGACAGGGCCCCATCAATGAGCAGTTCTTC.

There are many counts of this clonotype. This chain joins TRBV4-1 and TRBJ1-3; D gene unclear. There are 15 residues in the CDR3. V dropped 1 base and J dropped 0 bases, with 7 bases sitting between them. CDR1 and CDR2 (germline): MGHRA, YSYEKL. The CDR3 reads CASSQGVSSGNTIYF. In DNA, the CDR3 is TGCGCCAGCAGCCAAGGTGTTAGCTCTGGAAACACCATATATTTT.

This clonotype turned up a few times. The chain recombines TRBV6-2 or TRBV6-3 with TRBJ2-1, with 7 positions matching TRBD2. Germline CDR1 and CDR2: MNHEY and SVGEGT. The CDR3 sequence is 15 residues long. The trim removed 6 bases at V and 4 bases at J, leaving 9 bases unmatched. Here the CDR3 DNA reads TGTGCCAGCAGACCTCTTTCGGGGGGATACAATGAGCAGTTCTTC. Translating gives CASRPLSGGYNEQFF.

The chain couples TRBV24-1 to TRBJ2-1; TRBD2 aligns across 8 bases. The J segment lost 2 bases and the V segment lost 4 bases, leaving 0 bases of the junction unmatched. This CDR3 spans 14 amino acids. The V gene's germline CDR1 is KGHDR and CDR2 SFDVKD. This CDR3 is CATSDGGAYNEQFF. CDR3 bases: TGTGCCACCAGTGACGGGGGGGCCTACAATGAGCAGTTCTTC.

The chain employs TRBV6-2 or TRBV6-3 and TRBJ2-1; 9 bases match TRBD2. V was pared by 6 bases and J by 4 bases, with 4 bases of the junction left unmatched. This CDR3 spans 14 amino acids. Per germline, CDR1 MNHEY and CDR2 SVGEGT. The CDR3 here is CASRTSGLYNEQFF. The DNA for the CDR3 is TGTGCCAGCAGGACTAGCGGTCTTTACAATGAGCAGTTCTTC.

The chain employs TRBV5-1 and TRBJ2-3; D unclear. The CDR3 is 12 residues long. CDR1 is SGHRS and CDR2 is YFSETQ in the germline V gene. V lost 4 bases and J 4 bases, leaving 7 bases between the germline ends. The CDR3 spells CASSTTPDTQYF. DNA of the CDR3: TGCGCCAGCAGCACGACTCCAGATACGCAGTATTTT. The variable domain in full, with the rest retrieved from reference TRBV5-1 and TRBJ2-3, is KAGVTQTPRYLIKTRGQQVTLSCSPISGHRSVSWYQQTPGQGLQFLFEYFSETQRNKGNFPGRFSGRQFSNSRSEMNVSTLELGDSALYLCASSTTPDTQYFGPGTRLTVL.

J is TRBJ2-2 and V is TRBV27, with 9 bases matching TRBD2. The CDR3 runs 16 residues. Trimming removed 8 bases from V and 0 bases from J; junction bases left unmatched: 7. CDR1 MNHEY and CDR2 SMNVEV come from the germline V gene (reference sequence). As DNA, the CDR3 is TGTGCCAGCCGTCCCAGCGGGGGGACGAACACCGGGGAGCTGTTTTTT. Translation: CASRPSGGTNTGELFF.

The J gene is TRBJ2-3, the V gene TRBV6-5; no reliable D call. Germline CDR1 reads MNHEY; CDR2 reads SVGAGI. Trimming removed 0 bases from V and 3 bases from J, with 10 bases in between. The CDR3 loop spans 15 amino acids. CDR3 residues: CASSYSPSGTDTQYF. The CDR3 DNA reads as TGTGCCAGCAGTTACTCGCCCTCCGGGACAGATACGCAGTATTTT.

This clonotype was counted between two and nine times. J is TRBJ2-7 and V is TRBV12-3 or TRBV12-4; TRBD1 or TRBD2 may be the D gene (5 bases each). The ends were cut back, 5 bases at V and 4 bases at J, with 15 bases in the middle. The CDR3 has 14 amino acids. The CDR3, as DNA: TGTGCCAGCAGTACGGGGACGGAGAGATACGAGCAGTACTTC. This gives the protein CASSTGTERYEQYF.

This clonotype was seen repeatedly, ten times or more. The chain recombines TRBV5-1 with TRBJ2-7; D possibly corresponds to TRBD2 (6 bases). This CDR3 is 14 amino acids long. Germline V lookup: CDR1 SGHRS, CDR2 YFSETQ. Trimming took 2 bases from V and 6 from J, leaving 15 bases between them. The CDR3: CASSLGRPGSEQYF. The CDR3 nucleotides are TGCGCCAGCAGCTTAGGGAGGCCGGGCTCCGAGCAGTACTTC.

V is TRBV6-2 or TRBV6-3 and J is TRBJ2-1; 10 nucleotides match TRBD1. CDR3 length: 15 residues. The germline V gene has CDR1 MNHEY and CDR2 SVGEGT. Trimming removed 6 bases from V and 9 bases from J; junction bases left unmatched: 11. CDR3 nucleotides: TGTGCCAGCAGCCAAGACAGGGGGCGCGTGGGTGAGCAGTTCTTC. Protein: CASSQDRGRVGEQFF.

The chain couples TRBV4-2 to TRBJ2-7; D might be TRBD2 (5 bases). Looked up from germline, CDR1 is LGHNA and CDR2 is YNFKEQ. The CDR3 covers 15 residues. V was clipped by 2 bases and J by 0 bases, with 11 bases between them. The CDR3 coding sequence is TGTGCCAGCAGCCAACGGTCGGGGAGCTCCTACGAGCAGTACTTC. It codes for CASSQRSGSSYEQYF.

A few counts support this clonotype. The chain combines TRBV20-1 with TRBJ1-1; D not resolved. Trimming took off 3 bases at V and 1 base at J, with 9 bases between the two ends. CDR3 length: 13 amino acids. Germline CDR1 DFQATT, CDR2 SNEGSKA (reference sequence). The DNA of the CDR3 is TGCAGTGCTAGTGTGGCAGCGAACACTGAAGCTTTCTTT. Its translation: CSASVAANTEAFF.

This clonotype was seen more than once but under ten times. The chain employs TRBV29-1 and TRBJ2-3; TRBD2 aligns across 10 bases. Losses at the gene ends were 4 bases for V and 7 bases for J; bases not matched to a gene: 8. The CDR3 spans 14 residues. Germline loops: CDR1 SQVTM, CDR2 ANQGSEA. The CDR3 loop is CSVAMVAGGYTQYF. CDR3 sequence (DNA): TGCAGCGTTGCAATGGTAGCGGGAGGTTATACGCAGTATTTT.

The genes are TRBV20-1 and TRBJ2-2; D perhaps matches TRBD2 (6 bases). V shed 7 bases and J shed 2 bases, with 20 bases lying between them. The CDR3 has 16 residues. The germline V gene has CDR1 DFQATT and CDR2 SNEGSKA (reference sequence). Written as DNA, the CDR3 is TGCAGTGTCAGGTCGGGAGTGGGAGCAAACACCGGGGAGCTGTTTTTT. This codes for CSVRSGVGANTGELFF.

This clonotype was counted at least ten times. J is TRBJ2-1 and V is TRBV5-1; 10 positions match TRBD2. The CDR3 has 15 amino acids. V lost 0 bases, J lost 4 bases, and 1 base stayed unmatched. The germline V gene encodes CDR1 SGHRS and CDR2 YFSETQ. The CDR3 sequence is CASSLVLAGYNEQFF. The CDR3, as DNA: TGCGCCAGCAGCTTGGTACTAGCGGGATACAATGAGCAGTTCTTC.

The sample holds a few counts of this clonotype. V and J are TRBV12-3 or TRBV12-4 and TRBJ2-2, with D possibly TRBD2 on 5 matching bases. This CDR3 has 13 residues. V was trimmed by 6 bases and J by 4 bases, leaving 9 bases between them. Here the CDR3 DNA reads TGTGCCAGCAGACAAGCGGCCACCGGGGAGCTGTTTTTT. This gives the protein CASRQAATGELFF.

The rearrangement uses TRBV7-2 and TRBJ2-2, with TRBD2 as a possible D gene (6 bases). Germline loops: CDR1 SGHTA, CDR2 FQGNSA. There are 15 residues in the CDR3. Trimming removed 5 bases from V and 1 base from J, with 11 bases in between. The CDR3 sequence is CASSATSLNTGELFF. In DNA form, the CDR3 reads TGTGCCAGCAGCGCTACTAGCTTGAACACCGGGGAGCTGTTTTTT.

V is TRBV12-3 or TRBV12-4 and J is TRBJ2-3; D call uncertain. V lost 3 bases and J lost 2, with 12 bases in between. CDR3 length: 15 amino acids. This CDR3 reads CASSLSELPTDTQYF. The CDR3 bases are TGTGCCAGCAGTTTGTCGGAACTTCCCACAGATACGCAGTATTTT.

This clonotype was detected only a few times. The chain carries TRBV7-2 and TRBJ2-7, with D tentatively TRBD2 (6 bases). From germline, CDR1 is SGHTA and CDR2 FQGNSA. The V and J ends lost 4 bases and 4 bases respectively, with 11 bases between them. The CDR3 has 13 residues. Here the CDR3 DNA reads TGTGCCAGCAGCTACGGGACTTTTTACGAGCAGTACTTC. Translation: CASSYGTFYEQYF.

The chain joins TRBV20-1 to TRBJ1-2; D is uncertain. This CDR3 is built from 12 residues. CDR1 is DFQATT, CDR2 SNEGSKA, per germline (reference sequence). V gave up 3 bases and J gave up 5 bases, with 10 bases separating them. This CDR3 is CSARTDEYGYTF. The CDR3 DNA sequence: TGCAGTGCTAGGACGGATGAGTATGGCTACACCTTC.

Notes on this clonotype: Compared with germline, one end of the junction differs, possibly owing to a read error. The DNA of the CDR3 is TGTACCAGCAGTGAATCTGGTAGCGGGAGCCGCTCCTACAATGAGCAGTTCTTC. Translated, it gives CTSSESGSGSRSYNEQFF. The genes are TRBV25-1 and TRBJ2-1; TRBD2 matches at 9 bases. This CDR3 contains 18 residues. Germline lookup yields CDR1 MGHDK and CDR2 SYGVNS. Combining the CDR3 with reference TRBV25-1 and TRBJ2-1 gives the whole variable domain EADIYQTPRYLVIGTGKKITLECSQTMGHDKMYWYQQDPGMELHLIHYSYGVNSTEKGDLSSESTVSRIRTEHFPLTLESARPSHTSQYLCTSSESGSGSRSYNEQFFGPGTRLTVL.

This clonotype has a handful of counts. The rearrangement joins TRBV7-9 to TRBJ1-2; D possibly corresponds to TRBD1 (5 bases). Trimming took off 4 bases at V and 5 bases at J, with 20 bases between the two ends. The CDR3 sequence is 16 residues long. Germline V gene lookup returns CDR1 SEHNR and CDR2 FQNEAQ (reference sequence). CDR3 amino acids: CASSSGTQRKNYGYTF. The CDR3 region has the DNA TGTGCCAGCAGCTCCGGGACCCAGCGGAAAAATTATGGCTACACCTTC.

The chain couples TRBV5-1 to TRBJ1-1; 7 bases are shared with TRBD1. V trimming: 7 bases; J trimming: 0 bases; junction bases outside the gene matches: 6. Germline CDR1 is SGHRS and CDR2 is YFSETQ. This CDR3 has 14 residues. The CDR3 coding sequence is TGCGCCAGCCAGACAGGGAATATGAACACTGAAGCTTTCTTT. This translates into CASQTGNMNTEAFF.